These T cell receptor beta chains were read from a single sample in a study of identical twins. Each CDR3 protein is one row after TCRdb ran MiXCR on the 5' RACE reads. The table shows about 720,000 distinct CDR3 sequences, with less than 10% occurring only once. Separately, the same data were catalogued under a study of yellow fever vaccine responses in identical twins.

The sample taken for sequencing was PBMCs. These receptors originate from a woman under 30 in good health. The CDR3 runs from the conserved cysteine through the conserved F or W. Each record gives: clone size, V gene, J gene, D gene, CDR3 protein, CDR3 DNA. D genes are given only for firm matches. Clone size appears in some rows only: once, few, many, or a class for an expanded clone.

clone_size: NA
v_call: TRBV18
j_call: TRBJ1-2
d_call: NA
cdr3_aa: CASSPGSRAPYGYTF
cdr3_nt: TGTGCCAGCTCACCAGGTTCCCGAGCCCCCTATGGCTACACCTTC

clone_size: many
v_call: TRBV5-1
j_call: TRBJ2-5
d_call: NA
cdr3_aa: CASSSLQETQYF
cdr3_nt: TGCGCCAGCAGCTCCCTCCAAGAGACCCAGTACTTC

clone_size: few
v_call: TRBV4-2
j_call: TRBJ2-7
d_call: NA
cdr3_aa: CASSQEAEQWREQYF
cdr3_nt: TGTGCCAGCAGCCAAGAAGCGGAACAATGGAGGGAGCAGTACTTC

clone_size: few
v_call: TRBV9
j_call: TRBJ2-2
d_call: NA
cdr3_aa: CASSVDFGGELFF
cdr3_nt: TGTGCCAGCAGCGTAGACTTCGGCGGGGAGCTGTTTTTT

clone_size: few
v_call: TRBV5-1
j_call: TRBJ2-2
d_call: TRBD1
cdr3_aa: CASSPGTGGPGELFF
cdr3_nt: TGCGCCAGCAGCCCCGGGACAGGGGGCCCCGGGGAGCTGTTTTTT

clone_size: NA
v_call: TRBV5-1
j_call: TRBJ2-2
d_call: TRBD1
cdr3_aa: CASSPQGAGNTGELFF
cdr3_nt: TGCGCCAGCAGCCCGCAGGGGGCCGGGAACACCGGGGAGCTGTTTTTT

clone_size: NA
v_call: TRBV29-1
j_call: TRBJ2-5
d_call: TRBD2
cdr3_aa: CSVSGTSGGGETQYF
cdr3_nt: TGCAGCGTTTCTGGGACTAGCGGGGGGGGGGAGACCCAGTACTTC

clone_size: NA
v_call: TRBV6-1
j_call: TRBJ2-3
d_call: NA
cdr3_aa: CASRRDHTDTQYF
cdr3_nt: TGTGCCAGCAGACGAGATCACACAGATACGCAGTATTTT

clone_size: many
v_call: TRBV7-9
j_call: TRBJ2-7
d_call: NA
cdr3_aa: CASSSPQGFYEQYF
cdr3_nt: TGTGCCAGCAGCTCCCCGCAGGGATTTTACGAGCAGTACTTC

clone_size: NA
v_call: TRBV30
j_call: TRBJ2-2
d_call: NA
cdr3_aa: CAWNPGNTGELFF
cdr3_nt: TGTGCCTGGAATCCAGGGAACACCGGGGAGCTGTTTTTT

clone_size: many
v_call: TRBV24-1
j_call: TRBJ1-5
d_call: NA
cdr3_aa: CATSDPSQGSNQPQHF
cdr3_nt: TGTGCCACCAGTGATCCCTCTCAGGGTAGCAATCAGCCCCAGCATTTT

clone_size: few
v_call: TRBV28
j_call: TRBJ1-1
d_call: NA
cdr3_aa: CASRVRGGNTEAFF
cdr3_nt: TGTGCCAGCAGGGTCAGGGGCGGGAACACTGAAGCTTTCTTT

clone_size: many
v_call: TRBV4-3
j_call: TRBJ2-3
d_call: TRBD2
cdr3_aa: CASSQEGGRDSTDTQYF
cdr3_nt: TGCGCCAGCAGCCAAGAGGGCGGGAGAGATAGCACAGATACGCAGTATTTT

clone_size: few
v_call: TRBV28
j_call: TRBJ2-1
d_call: NA
cdr3_aa: CASSSLTPSSYNEQFF
cdr3_nt: TGTGCCAGCAGTTCCCTAACACCTAGCTCCTACAATGAGCAGTTCTTC

clone_size: many
v_call: TRBV20-1
j_call: TRBJ2-1
d_call: TRBD2
cdr3_aa: CSAPSGSLDEQFF
cdr3_nt: TGCAGTGCCCCAAGCGGGAGTCTCGATGAGCAGTTCTTC

clone_size: many
v_call: TRBV29-1
j_call: TRBJ2-1
d_call: NA
cdr3_aa: CSVEVIRDNEQFF
cdr3_nt: TGCAGCGTTGAAGTAATCCGGGACAATGAGCAGTTCTTC

clone_size: NA
v_call: TRBV12-3/TRBV12-4
j_call: TRBJ2-5
d_call: NA
cdr3_aa: CASSMGRETQYF
cdr3_nt: TGTGCCAGCTCCATGGGGCGGGAGACCCAGTACTTC

clone_size: many
v_call: TRBV7-2
j_call: TRBJ1-1
d_call: NA
cdr3_aa: CASSLAGASTEAFF
cdr3_nt: TGTGCCAGCAGCTTAGCGGGGGCTTCCACTGAAGCTTTCTTT